This TCR beta chain was recorded in a study of beta chain features in type 1 diabetes listed by TCRdb under 2018. In the study overall: Mean age, gender distribution, total cell number and subset yield did not differ between patients and healthy donors. Across all samples, roughly 110,000,000 sorted cells were examined, and cell number per subset correlated strongly with RNA yield. In the study, TCRB repertoires of sorted circulating CD4+ T cell subsets from recently diagnosed type 1 diabetes patients were compared with those of matched healthy donors. Regulatory and stem cell-like memory subsets were isolated from only 8 patients and about 8 healthy donors, whereas naive and central memory subsets came from all 30 or so donors.

Paper-wide results and their limitations: Fewer insertions and more nucleotide deletions at VDJ recombination sites were observed in patients with type 1 diabetes, implying thymic rearrangement abnormalities. Sequencing cDNA rather than genomic DNA could over-represent highly expressing activated cells, although activation and CD3 levels did not differ between groups. PCR might favor shorter templates, but patient and control samples were amplified and corrected together, so any skew would affect both groups equally. The naive, central memory and regulatory TCRB repertoires appeared to resemble one another more closely among patients than among healthy donors. Type 1 diabetes patients showed a moderate but significant shortening of TCRB CDR3 length in all four CD4+ subsets. Because small numbers of individuals were included in the HLA sub-analyses, any influence of HLA type on TCRB rearrangement was left unresolved.

From the germline V gene, CDR1 is SGDLS and CDR2 is YYNGEE. After removal of 0 bases from V and 8 bases from J, the junction retains 9 bases not matched to a gene. The CDR3 starts with the cysteine, ends with the phenylalanine, and has 17 residues. CDR3 DNA only is kept here, 51 bases in frame from base 1. A word on this clone: Its antigen is currently not known. Per-nucleotide qualities are absent, and no much larger clonotype sits a single base away.

The High Capacity cDNA Reverse Transcription Kit was used to reverse transcribe all of the isolated RNA, meaning that expressed TCRB transcripts were what got sequenced. Naive, central memory and regulatory T cell samples underwent deep immunoSEQ sequencing, averaging around 4 million total reads per sample. After sorted cells were lysed in RLT buffer, RNA was extracted with DNase-treated RNeasy Micro or Mini kits, with the choice depending on cell number. Each cell subset was processed separately to prevent cross-contamination, with patient and healthy donor samples processed together. Using the immunoSEQ multiplex PCR, TCRB sequences were amplified from cDNA into 87-bp fragments spanning the CDR3 region. Amplicons were sequenced on the Illumina HiSeq platform. In the paper's pipeline: Synthetic template baselines were used to correct PCR bias computationally, reads within Hamming distance 2 were collapsed together, and singletons that could not be merged were discarded. By aligning reads against IMGT, V, D and J genes, CDR3 length, and insertions or deletions at six rearrangement sites were assigned. Within each subset, clonotype counts were normalized to sorted cell number, after which true diversity and Gini coefficients were computed with the tcR R package. The overlap coefficient, calculated on TCRB nucleotide sequences, was used to quantify repertoire sharing. As a proxy for the pre-selection repertoire, out-of-frame TCRB sequences from naive cells were analyzed. The table was pulled from immuneACCESS by TCRdb, which kept in-frame rearrangements only. Such tables lose some clones; where checked, under half of the loss comes from unresolved V genes, and the rest has no known cause. Clone size and V and J calls were adopted from that table, with D and trimming inferred from the DNA. The sample includes about 260,000 clones, with around 21% observed a single time. The ten largest account for around 0.029% of the sample.

Each donor gave one peripheral blood draw, averaging roughly 120 mL, which was collected into heparinised tubes. Naive, central memory, regulatory and stem cell-like memory CD4+ T cells were sorted on a BD FACSAria II using a panel including CD45RO, CCR7, CD25, CD127, CD95 and CD27. Every sorted population had a purity above 95%. PBMCs were isolated right away by Lymphoprep density gradient centrifugation and were stained directly, without culture. So that batch effects would be minimized, each experiment stained and sorted samples in pairs, pairing one healthy donor with one patient. The chain was built from TRBV9 and TRBJ2-2, with 11 bases matching TRBD1. Input material: naive CD4+ T cells from blood. Read against the paper, the sample's cell subset or site label means: true naive CD4+ T cells. The origin of this receptor is a middle-aged woman with type 1 diabetes. The CDR3: CASSVADRGRTGGELFF. The DNA sequence is given as TGTGCCAGCAGCGTAGCGGACAGGGGGCGCACCGGGGGGGAGCTGTTTTTT.